The 13 T cell receptor beta chains below all came from one sample that was sequenced in a study of shared clonotypes between healthy human individuals. Sequenced by immunoSEQ multiplex PCR; TCRdb stores in-frame clones only, minus some. The top ten hold about 0.4% of the sample, which has 1,500,000 or so clones, 98% seen once. Sequenced sample: naive CD4+ T cells sorted from blood. Subset here: CD45RA+ positively selected. The source of these receptors is a man aged 25 to 45 in good health.

This chain joins TRBV7-9 and TRBJ1-2; 10 nucleotides agree with TRBD1. Germline CDR1 SEHNR, CDR2 FQNEAQ (reference sequence). V shed 2 bases, J shed 2 bases, and the junction held 8 bases outside the gene matches. CDR3 size: 17 residues. The CDR3 bases are TGTGCCAGCAGCTTAAAACCCGGGACAGGGGAAAACTATGGCTACACCTTC. It is translated as CASSLKPGTGENYGYTF. Drawing the rest from reference TRBV7-9 and TRBJ1-2, the complete variable domain is DTGVSQNPRHKITKRGQNVTFRCDPISEHNRLYWYRQTLGQGPEFLTYFQNEAQLEKSRLLSDRFSAERPKGSFSTLEIQRTEQGDSAMYLCASSLKPGTGENYGYTFGSGTRLTVV.

The rearrangement links TRBV28 to TRBJ2-5, with TRBD1 identical over 8 bases. The CDR3 sequence is 16 residues long. V shed 7 bases and J 2 bases; nucleotides not matched to a gene: 12. Per the germline V gene, CDR1 is MDHEN and CDR2 is SYDVKM. The CDR3 here is CASTRPGTGGQETQYF. The CDR3 DNA reads as TGTGCCAGCACCCGACCCGGGACAGGCGGTCAAGAGACCCAGTACTTC.

The chain recombines TRBV7-9 with TRBJ1-5; D ambiguous. Trimming cost V 5 bases and J 1 base, with 15 bases left between them. The CDR3 totals 16 residues. CDR1 is SEHNR and CDR2 is FQNEAQ in the germline V gene (reference sequence). CDR3 bases: TGTGCCAGCAGCGATAGAGAGGCGCTGAGCAATCAGCCCCAGCATTTT. Translation gives CASSDREALSNQPQHF.

The V and J genes are TRBV28 and TRBJ2-3, with 10 bases fitting TRBD2. V shed 3 bases and J 6 bases; nucleotides not matched to a gene: 12. The germline V gene encodes CDR1 MDHEN and CDR2 SYDVKM. The CDR3 covers 17 residues. The chain's CDR3 is CASSFMGPLAGVDTQYF. The CDR3 bases are TGTGCCAGCAGTTTCATGGGCCCCCTAGCGGGAGTTGATACGCAGTATTTT.

V gene TRBV27 combines with J gene TRBJ2-1; no clear D gene. Germline CDR1 and CDR2: MNHEY and SMNVEV (reference sequence). V lost 8 bases and J lost 8, with 19 bases in between. CDR3 length: 14 residues. CDR3 protein: CASRDGEYLHEQFF. The CDR3 region has the DNA TGTGCCAGCCGTGATGGGGAATACCTACATGAGCAGTTCTTC.

Note on this clone: The sample contains more than one DNA sequence encoding this CDR3. The chain combines TRBV7-9 with TRBJ2-7; 9 bases map to TRBD2. Losses at the gene ends were 3 bases for V and 4 bases for J; bases not matched to a gene: 4. CDR1 is SEHNR and CDR2 is FQNEAQ in the germline V gene (reference sequence). There are 14 residues in the CDR3. In DNA, the CDR3 is TGTGCCAGCAGCTTGGCGGGAGGGCCTTACGAGCAGTACTTC. Translating it yields CASSLAGGPYEQYF. Full variable domain (missing parts from reference TRBV7-9 and TRBJ2-7): DTGVSQNPRHKITKRGQNVTFRCDPISEHNRLYWYRQTLGQGPEFLTYFQNEAQLEKSRLLSDRFSAERPKGSFSTLEIQRTEQGDSAMYLCASSLAGGPYEQYFGPGTRLTVT.

The chain has TRBV11-2 and TRBJ2-5; unclear D gene. The CDR3 extends over 14 amino acids. V lost 5 bases, J lost 5 bases, and 15 bases lay in between. CDR1 and CDR2 from the germline V gene are SGHAT and FQNNGV. The chain's CDR3 is CASSPTGLAETQYF. As DNA, the CDR3 is TGTGCCAGCAGCCCCACGGGCCTGGCGGAGACCCAGTACTTC.

The J gene is TRBJ2-3, the V gene TRBV28; D possibly uses TRBD1 or TRBD2 (5 bases each). Germline V CDR1 and CDR2: MDHEN, SYDVKM. The CDR3 length is 17 residues. Trimming took 3 bases from V and 2 from J, leaving 18 bases between them. This CDR3 reads CASSFGMGRRYTDTQYF. For the CDR3, the DNA is TGTGCCAGCAGTTTTGGAATGGGACGCCGATACACAGATACGCAGTATTTT.

The rearrangement uses TRBV7-3 and TRBJ2-1; D call uncertain. The V end was cut by 6 bases, the J end by 3 bases, with 15 bases between. Germline CDR1 is SGHTA and CDR2 is FQGTGA. The CDR3 runs 15 residues. CDR3 in DNA: TGTGCCAGCAGTTCACGGGCATCATTCTACAATGAGCAGTTCTTC. This sequence encodes CASSSRASFYNEQFF.

V is TRBV30 and J is TRBJ1-5; the D gene is possibly TRBD1 (6 bases). In germline, CDR1 is GTSNPN, CDR2 SVGIG (reference sequence). Deletions cut 2 bases from V and 6 bases from J, with 11 bases between. This CDR3 has 13 residues. The chain's CDR3 is CAWSPGASQPQHF. CDR3 bases: TGTGCCTGGAGTCCAGGGGCCTCTCAGCCCCAGCATTTT.

Written as DNA, the CDR3 is TGTGCCAGCAGTTACTCCAGGGGAGGGGCCAAAAACATTCAGTACTTC. It specifies CASSYSRGGAKNIQYF. This chain uses TRBV6-5 with TRBJ2-4, with a tentative D call TRBD2 (7 bases). V dropped 0 bases and J dropped 1 base, with 10 bases sitting between them. Germline values: CDR1 MNHEY, CDR2 SVGAGI. This CDR3 is 16 amino acids long.

The chain recombines TRBV2 with TRBJ1-1, with TRBD1 as a possible D gene (5 bases). This CDR3 spans 13 amino acids. Germline CDR1 is SNHLY and CDR2 is FYNNEI. V gave up 4 bases and J gave up 10 bases, with 16 bases separating them. The CDR3 bases are TGTGCCAGCAGTGCCGGGACCCTTTCGGGAGCTTTCTTT. Its translation: CASSAGTLSGAFF. The whole variable domain, remainder taken from reference TRBV2 and TRBJ1-1, is EPEVTQTPSHQVTQMGQEVILRCVPISNHLYFYWYRQILGQKVEFLVSFYNNEISEKSEIFDDQFSVERPDGSNFTLKIRSTKLEDSAMYFCASSAGTLSGAFFGQGTRLTVV.

The rearrangement joins TRBV6-1 to TRBJ1-1; D possibly corresponds to TRBD1 (5 bases). Deletions cut 10 bases from V and 4 bases from J, with 16 bases between. Germline CDR1 and CDR2: MNHNS and SASEGT. CDR3 length: 13 amino acids. The CDR3 sequence is CATKGVGGTEAFF. As DNA, the CDR3 is TGTGCCACCAAAGGGGTGGGTGGCACTGAAGCTTTCTTT.